These 19 T cell receptor beta chains were sequenced from one sample in a study of STAT5B mutations in CD4+ large granular lymphocyte leukemia. The method was immunoSEQ multiplex PCR; TCRdb's version includes in-frame clones alone and lacks a portion of them. The sample includes tens of thousands of clones, 71% of them seen just once. What was sequenced was CD4+ T cells from blood buffy coats. These receptor sequences come from a human donor in good health.

The V call is TRBV7-2, the J call TRBJ1-5; D not certain. The CDR3 sequence is 18 residues long. Germline CDR1 reads SGHTA; CDR2 reads FQGNSA. V dropped 1 base and J dropped 0 bases, with 16 bases sitting between them. CDR3 protein: CASSLGAESTLSNQPQHF. CDR3 sequence (DNA): TGTGCCAGCAGCTTAGGGGCAGAGAGCACTCTTAGCAATCAGCCCCAGCATTTT.

The V gene is TRBV6-1, the J gene TRBJ2-7; 7 positions match TRBD1. CDR3 size: 13 residues. Looked up from germline, CDR1 is MNHNS and CDR2 is SASEGT. After removal of 6 bases from V and 3 bases from J, the junction contained 5 bases not matched to a gene. The CDR3 reads CASSTGQVYEQYF. CDR3 DNA: TGTGCCAGCAGCACAGGACAGGTCTACGAGCAGTACTTC.

The gene calls are TRBV5-1 and TRBJ2-4, with 13 bases aligning to TRBD2. V dropped 4 bases and J dropped 8; count of bases not matched to a gene: 6. This CDR3 has 15 residues. Looked up from germline, CDR1 is SGHRS and CDR2 is YFSETQ. The CDR3 region is CASSPRTSGGHIQYF. The DNA of the CDR3 is TGCGCCAGCAGCCCGCGGACTAGCGGGGGACACATTCAGTACTTC.

This chain connects TRBV30 to TRBJ2-7; 9 bases are shared with TRBD1. The CDR3 is made up of 13 amino acids. The V gene's germline CDR1 is GTSNPN and CDR2 SVGIG (reference sequence). V was pared by 8 bases and J by 6 bases, with 11 bases of the junction left unmatched. DNA for the CDR3: TGTGCCACCGGACAGGGGTCGGGGCGCGAGCAGTACTTC. Amino acids: CATGQGSGREQYF.

The rearrangement joins TRBV6-5 to TRBJ2-1; 7 bases fit TRBD2. V dropped 7 bases and J dropped 8; count of bases not matched to a gene: 11. From germline, CDR1 is MNHEY and CDR2 SVGAGI. This CDR3 spans 14 amino acids. CDR3 sequence: CASTISGGDYEQFF. The CDR3 DNA is TGTGCCAGCACCATAAGTGGGGGGGACTATGAGCAGTTCTTC.

V usage is TRBV7-2 and J usage is TRBJ2-3; D remains unclear. Germline lookup yields CDR1 SGHTA and CDR2 FQGNSA. Trimming pared 4 bases from V and 4 bases from J, leaving 9 bases between. This CDR3 is 13 amino acids long. The CDR3 spells CASSSRVADTQYF. The CDR3 region has the DNA TGTGCCAGCAGCTCTCGGGTGGCAGATACGCAGTATTTT.

This chain joins TRBV30 and TRBJ2-3; D not resolved. Looked up from germline, CDR1 is GTSNPN and CDR2 is SVGIG (reference sequence). CDR3 size: 11 residues. Trimming cost V 0 bases and J 8 bases, with 6 bases left between them. The CDR3 region is CAWSVEPTQYF. The CDR3 region has the DNA TGTGCCTGGAGTGTTGAGCCTACGCAGTATTTT.

The CDR3 bases are TGTGCCATCAGTGAGTCGGCCTACGAGCAGTACTTC. This sequence encodes CAISESAYEQYF. The chain uses TRBV10-3 and TRBJ2-7; D gene ambiguous. The CDR3 loop spans 12 amino acids. Trimming left V 0 bases short and J 2 bases short, with 2 bases between. Per germline, CDR1 ENHRY and CDR2 SYGVKD.

This chain links TRBV5-6 with TRBJ1-2, with TRBD1 as a possible D gene (5 bases). There are 13 residues in the CDR3. In germline, CDR1 is SGHDT, CDR2 YYEEEE. The V and J ends lost 6 bases and 8 bases respectively, with 17 bases between them. The CDR3, as DNA: TGTGCCAGCAAAATGTGGGCAGGGCACGGCTACACCTTC. Protein product: CASKMWAGHGYTF.

Of note for this clone: The junction does not match germline at one end; this may be a read error. This sequence joins TRBV7-9 and TRBJ2-1; maybe TRBD1 (5 bases). The CDR3 spans 13 residues. From germline, CDR1 is SEHNR and CDR2 FQNEAQ (reference sequence). CDR3 nucleotide sequence: TGTGCCAGCAGCCCCACCGTTCAGGGTGAGGAGTTCTTC. Translated: CASSPTVQGEEFF.

This clone was recorded only once. The chain carries TRBV7-8 and TRBJ2-3, with a tentative D call TRBD2 (5 bases). V shed 2 bases and J shed 0 bases, with 9 bases lying between them. CDR3 length: 15 residues. Germline V lookup: CDR1 SGHVS, CDR2 FQNEAQ. The CDR3 spells CASSLSSGSTDTQYF. The CDR3 DNA sequence: TGTGCCAGCAGCTTATCGTCGGGGAGCACAGATACGCAGTATTTT.

This clone came up a few times. The chain combines TRBV5-4 with TRBJ1-4, with TRBD1 matching over 9 bases. J gave up 7 bases and V 4 bases, and 5 bases lay outside the gene matches. This CDR3 has 14 amino acids. The germline V gene encodes CDR1 SGHNT and CDR2 YYREEE (reference sequence). The DNA of the CDR3 is TGTGCCAGCAGCCTGGGACAGGGAAGTGAAAAACTGTTTTTT. As protein: CASSLGQGSEKLFF.

The rearrangement links TRBV7-6 to TRBJ2-5; the match to TRBD2 covers 11 bases. Germline assignment: CDR1 SGHVS and CDR2 FNYEAQ. V lost 5 bases, J lost 1 base, and 12 bases stayed unmatched. The CDR3 length is 18 residues. CDR3 nucleotides: TGTGCCAGCAGCAAACAGGCTAGCGGGGGGACCGTCCAAGAGACCCAGTACTTC. Encoded protein: CASSKQASGGTVQETQYF. Full variable domain (rest looked up from reference TRBV7-6 and TRBJ2-5): GAGVSQSPRYKVTKRGQDVALRCDPISGHVSLYWYRQALGQGPEFLTYFNYEAQQDKSGLPNDRFSAERPEGSISTLTIQRTEQRDSAMYRCASSKQASGGTVQETQYFGPGTRLLVL.

The chain is built from TRBV6-5 and TRBJ2-3; D might be TRBD1 (5 bases). This CDR3 comprises 15 residues. Deletions cut 2 bases from V and 2 bases from J, with 11 bases between. From germline, CDR1 is MNHEY and CDR2 SVGAGI. In DNA, the CDR3 is TGTGCCAGCAGTTACGATCAGGGCCTCACAGATACGCAGTATTTT. Its translation: CASSYDQGLTDTQYF.

The gene calls are TRBV28 and TRBJ2-4; 13 bases map to TRBD2. After removal of 6 bases from V and 8 bases from J, the junction contained 7 bases not matched to a gene. The CDR3 has 15 amino acids. In germline, CDR1 is MDHEN, CDR2 SYDVKM. The CDR3 sequence is CASRLAGGREDIQYF. The CDR3 DNA reads as TGTGCCAGCAGACTAGCGGGGGGGCGGGAGGACATTCAGTACTTC. Variable domain in full (rest from reference TRBV28 and TRBJ2-4): DVKVTQSSRYLVKRTGEKVFLECVQDMDHENMFWYRQDPGLGLRLIYFSYDVKMKEKGDIPEGYSVSREKKERFSLILESASTNQTSMYLCASRLAGGREDIQYFGAGTRLSVL.

The V gene is TRBV7-2, the J gene TRBJ2-3; the D is unclear. CDR3 length: 12 residues. V shed 1 base and J shed 6 bases, with 5 bases lying between them. CDR1 and CDR2 from the germline V gene are SGHTA and FQGNSA. The CDR3 nucleotides read TGTGCCAGCAGCTTAGGTGCGGATACGCAGTATTTT. Translated: CASSLGADTQYF.

This chain uses TRBV5-6 with TRBJ2-5, with D possibly called TRBD1 or TRBD2 (6 bases each). The CDR3 is 14 amino acids. Germline CDR1 and CDR2: SGHDT and YYEEEE. V lost 4 bases and J 5 bases, leaving 15 bases between the germline ends. The CDR3 bases are TGTGCCAGCAGCCCCGGGGGCCTGGGGGAGACCCAGTACTTC. This sequence encodes CASSPGGLGETQYF.

The chain carries TRBV29-1 and TRBJ2-2; unclear D gene. With 3 bases removed from V and 4 bases from J, the gap between germline ends came to 6 bases. In germline, CDR1 is SQVTM, CDR2 ANQGSEA. The CDR3 is 12 residues long. The CDR3 DNA follows: TGCAGCGTTGACAGAGTCACCGGGGAGCTGTTTTTT. It translates to CSVDRVTGELFF.

V usage is TRBV28 and J usage is TRBJ1-2; D is undetermined. Germline CDR1 reads MDHEN; CDR2 reads SYDVKM. The germline V and J ends were trimmed by 6 bases and 4 bases, with 12 bases remaining between them. The CDR3 sequence is 13 residues long. The CDR3 DNA reads TGTGCCAGCAGGAACATCGGCGGCTATGGCTACACCTTC. Protein product: CASRNIGGYGYTF.